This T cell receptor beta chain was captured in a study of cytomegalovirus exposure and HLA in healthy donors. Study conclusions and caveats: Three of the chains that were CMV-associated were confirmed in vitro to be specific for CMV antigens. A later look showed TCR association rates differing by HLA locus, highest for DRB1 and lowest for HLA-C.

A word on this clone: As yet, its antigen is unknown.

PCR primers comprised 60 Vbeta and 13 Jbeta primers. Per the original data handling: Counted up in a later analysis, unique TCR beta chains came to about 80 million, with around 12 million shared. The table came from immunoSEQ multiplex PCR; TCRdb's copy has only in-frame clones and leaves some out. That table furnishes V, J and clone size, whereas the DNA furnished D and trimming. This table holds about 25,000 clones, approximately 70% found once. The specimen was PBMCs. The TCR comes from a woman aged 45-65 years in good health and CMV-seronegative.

The CDR3, as DNA: TGTGCCAGCAGCCGGGACAGGGTTGGGGAAAAACTGTTTTTT. Amino acids: CASSRDRVGEKLFF. V gene TRBV7-8 combines with J gene TRBJ1-4; 9 bases agree with TRBD1. This CDR3 comprises 14 residues. Trimming removed 5 bases from V and 8 bases from J; junction bases left unmatched: 6. The germline gives CDR1 SGHVS, CDR2 FQNEAQ.